This is a list of T cell receptor beta chains from one sample in a study of blood T cell repertoires in COVID-19. TCRdb keeps only in-frame clones here, not all; method: immunoSEQ multiplex PCR. Here the sample spans approximately 83,000 clones, over 70% being singletons. Sequencing was done on a sample of peripheral blood. These receptors came from a woman older than 75 with acute or convalescent COVID-19. Each CDR3 is given without its conserved first and last residue. The order of the fields is D gene, V gene, J gene, CDR3 protein. D genes are given only for firm matches.

d_call: -
v_call: TRBV18
j_call: TRBJ2-7
cdr3_aa: ASSPSSYEQY

d_call: -
v_call: TRBV7-9
j_call: TRBJ1-2
cdr3_aa: ASSLSIYGYT

d_call: -
v_call: TRBV10-3
j_call: TRBJ1-1
cdr3_aa: AISEMEADLNTEAF

d_call: -
v_call: TRBV5-1
j_call: TRBJ2-7
cdr3_aa: ASSMAGSYEQY

d_call: TRBD1
v_call: TRBV24-1
j_call: TRBJ2-5
cdr3_aa: ATSDPHSQGMVTQY

d_call: -
v_call: TRBV12-3/TRBV12-4
j_call: TRBJ1-1
cdr3_aa: ASSPGVVTEAF

d_call: TRBD1
v_call: TRBV19
j_call: TRBJ1-5
cdr3_aa: ASSIAGGGQPQH

d_call: -
v_call: TRBV29-1
j_call: TRBJ2-5
cdr3_aa: SVEVGAQETQY

d_call: TRBD1
v_call: TRBV3-1/TRBV3-2
j_call: TRBJ2-5
cdr3_aa: ASSPGQGKWETQY

d_call: -
v_call: TRBV29-1
j_call: TRBJ2-7
cdr3_aa: SVSSQGSSYEQY

d_call: TRBD1
v_call: TRBV5-1
j_call: TRBJ1-1
cdr3_aa: ASSDARQGSGTEAF

d_call: -
v_call: TRBV29-1
j_call: TRBJ1-1
cdr3_aa: SVAFRVARGAAF

d_call: -
v_call: TRBV24-1
j_call: TRBJ1-1
cdr3_aa: ATSDRAHRAGAF

d_call: -
v_call: TRBV7-2
j_call: TRBJ2-1
cdr3_aa: ASSLNPYRADSYNEQF

d_call: -
v_call: TRBV6-6
j_call: TRBJ1-3
cdr3_aa: ASSYEGASGNTIY

d_call: -
v_call: TRBV6-6
j_call: TRBJ1-1
cdr3_aa: ASARIVNTEAF

d_call: -
v_call: TRBV7-7
j_call: TRBJ2-1
cdr3_aa: ASSLEGGSSYNEQF

d_call: -
v_call: TRBV28
j_call: TRBJ1-2
cdr3_aa: ASSSAAANYGYT

d_call: TRBD1
v_call: TRBV23-1
j_call: TRBJ1-6
cdr3_aa: ASSHQNRGFYNSPLH

d_call: TRBD1
v_call: TRBV4-3
j_call: TRBJ1-1
cdr3_aa: ASSPDRGPEAF

d_call: TRBD1
v_call: TRBV9
j_call: TRBJ1-1
cdr3_aa: ASSVVEGARAEAF

d_call: -
v_call: TRBV5-1
j_call: TRBJ2-1
cdr3_aa: ASSSALVSNEQF